The 8 T cell receptor beta chains below come from one sample, sequenced in a study of blood T cell repertoires in COVID-19. Sequenced by immunoSEQ multiplex PCR; TCRdb stores in-frame clones only, minus some. The sample records over 150,000 clones, around nine tenths being singletons. Input material: peripheral blood. The receptors originated from a young woman who had recovered from COVID-19.

The V call is TRBV4-3, the J call TRBJ1-4, with 8 bases that match TRBD1. CDR3 length: 18 residues. CDR1 and CDR2 from the germline V gene are LGHNA and YSLEER. With V trimmed by 1 base and J by 8 bases, 15 bases remained unmatched. The CDR3 sequence is CASSQVGRVQGGEEKLFF. The CDR3, as DNA: TGCGCCAGCAGCCAAGTTGGACGCGTACAGGGGGGGGAGGAAAAACTGTTTTTT.

The V gene is TRBV7-2, the J gene TRBJ1-6; 7 positions agree with TRBD1. Germline V lookup: CDR1 SGHTA, CDR2 FQGNSA. With 1 base clipped from V and 1 base from J, the junction kept 4 bases outside the gene matches. CDR3 length: 17 residues. This CDR3 is CASSLGQGSSYNSPLHF. The CDR3 bases are TGTGCCAGCAGCTTAGGACAGGGTAGTTCCTATAATTCACCCCTCCACTTT.

The chain couples TRBV3-1 (or the pseudogene TRBV3-2) to TRBJ1-4, with D hard to call. This CDR3 region has 15 residues. Trimming removed 1 base from V and 8 bases from J, with 14 bases in between. In germline, CDR1 is LGHDT, CDR2 YNNKEL (reference sequence). The CDR3: CASSQAARVGEKLFF. The CDR3 DNA sequence: TGTGCCAGCAGCCAAGCCGCGAGGGTAGGGGAAAAACTGTTTTTT.

This clone appeared once. This rearrangement joins TRBV7-8 to TRBJ2-3; D might be TRBD2 (5 bases). In germline, CDR1 is SGHVS, CDR2 FQNEAQ. V gave up 5 bases and J gave up 2 bases, with 23 bases separating them. The CDR3 extends over 18 amino acids. The CDR3 is CASSAHPPSLTTTDTQYF. The CDR3 bases are TGTGCCAGCAGCGCACACCCCCCATCTCTGACTACCACAGATACGCAGTATTTT.

This clone was seen a handful of times. This chain connects TRBV6-4 to TRBJ2-2; possibly TRBD1 for D (6 bases). Trimming stripped 5 bases from V and 3 bases from J, with 10 bases between. From germline, CDR1 is MRHNA and CDR2 SNTAGT. The CDR3 runs 14 residues. The chain's CDR3 is CASSSRGDTGELFF. Here the CDR3 DNA reads TGTGCCAGCAGTAGCAGGGGCGACACCGGGGAGCTGTTTTTT.

V gene TRBV27 combines with J gene TRBJ1-2; no reliable D call. This CDR3 comprises 13 residues. Germline-derived CDR1 and CDR2 are MNHEY and SMNVEV (reference sequence). V dropped 5 bases and J dropped 4 bases, with 11 bases sitting between them. The CDR3 loop is CASSPREGYGYTF. In DNA form, the CDR3 reads TGTGCCAGCAGTCCCCGTGAGGGCTATGGCTACACCTTC.

The chain couples TRBV10-3 to TRBJ1-4; tentatively, D is TRBD1 (5 bases). V lost 0 bases and J 8 bases, leaving 13 bases between the germline ends. In germline, CDR1 is ENHRY, CDR2 SYGVKD. The CDR3 spans 15 residues. CDR3 amino acids: CAISESRQGAEKLFF. CDR3 DNA sequence: TGTGCCATCAGTGAGTCTCGCCAGGGCGCCGAAAAACTGTTTTTT.

The chain carries TRBV18 and TRBJ1-1; TRBD1 might be the D (6 bases). Trimming pared 6 bases from V and 4 bases from J, leaving 15 bases between. The CDR3 consists of 14 residues. The V gene's germline CDR1 is KGHSH and CDR2 LQKENI. CDR3 sequence (DNA): TGTGCCAGCTCCCCAAACAGGGTTGGCACTGAAGCTTTCTTT. It codes for CASSPNRVGTEAFF.